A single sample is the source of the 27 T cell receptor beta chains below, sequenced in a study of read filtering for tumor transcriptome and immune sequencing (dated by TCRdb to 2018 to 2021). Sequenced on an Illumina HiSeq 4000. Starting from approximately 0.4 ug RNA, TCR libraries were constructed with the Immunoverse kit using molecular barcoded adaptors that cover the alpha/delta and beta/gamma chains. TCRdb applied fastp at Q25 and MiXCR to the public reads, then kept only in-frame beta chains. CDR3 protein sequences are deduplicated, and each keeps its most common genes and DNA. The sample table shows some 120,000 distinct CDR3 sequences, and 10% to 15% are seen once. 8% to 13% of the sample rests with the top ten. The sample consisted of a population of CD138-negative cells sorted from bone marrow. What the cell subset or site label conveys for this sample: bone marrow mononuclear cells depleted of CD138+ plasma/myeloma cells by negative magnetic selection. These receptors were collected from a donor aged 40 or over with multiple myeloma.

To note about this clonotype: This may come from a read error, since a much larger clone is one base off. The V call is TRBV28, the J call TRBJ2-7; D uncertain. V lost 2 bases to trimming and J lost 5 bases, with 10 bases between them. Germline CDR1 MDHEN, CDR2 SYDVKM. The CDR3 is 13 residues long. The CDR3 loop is CASSLLPGDEQYF. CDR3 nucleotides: TGTGCCAGCAGTTTACTTCCGGGTGACGAGCAGTACTTC.

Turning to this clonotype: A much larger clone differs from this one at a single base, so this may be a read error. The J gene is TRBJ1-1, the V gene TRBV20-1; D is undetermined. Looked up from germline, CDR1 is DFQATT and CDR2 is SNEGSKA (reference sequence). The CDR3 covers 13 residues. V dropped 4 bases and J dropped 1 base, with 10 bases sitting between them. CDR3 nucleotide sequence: TGCAGTGCTACCGGCGGATGGAACACTGAAGCTTTCTTT. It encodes CSATGGWNTEAFF.

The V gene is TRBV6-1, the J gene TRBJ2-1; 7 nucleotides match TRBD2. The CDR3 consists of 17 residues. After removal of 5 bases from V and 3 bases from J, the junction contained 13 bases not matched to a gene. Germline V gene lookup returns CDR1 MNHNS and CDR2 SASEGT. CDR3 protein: CASSNPPASGFYNEQFF. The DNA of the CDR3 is TGTGCCAGCAGTAACCCTCCGGCTAGCGGATTCTACAATGAGCAGTTCTTC.

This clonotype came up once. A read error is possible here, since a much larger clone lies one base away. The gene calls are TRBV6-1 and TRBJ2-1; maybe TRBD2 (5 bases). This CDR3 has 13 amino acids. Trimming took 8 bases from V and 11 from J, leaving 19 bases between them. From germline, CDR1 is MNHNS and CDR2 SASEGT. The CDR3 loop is CASSGGSRNKQFF. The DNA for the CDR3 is TGTGCCAGCTCCGGAGGAAGTCGAAATAAGCAGTTCTTC.

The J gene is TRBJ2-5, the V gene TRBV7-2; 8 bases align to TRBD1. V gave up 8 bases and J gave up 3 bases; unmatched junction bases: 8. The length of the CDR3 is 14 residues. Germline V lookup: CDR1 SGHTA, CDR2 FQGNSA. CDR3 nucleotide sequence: TGTGCCAGCGGCGCACAGGGGGGAGAAGAGACCCAGTACTTC. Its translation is CASGAQGGEETQYF. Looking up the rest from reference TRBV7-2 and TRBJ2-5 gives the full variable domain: GAGVSQSPSNKVTEKGKDVELRCDPISGHTALYWYRQSLGQGLEFLIYFQGNSAPDKSGLPSDRFSAERTGGSVSTLTIQRTQQEDSAVYLCASGAQGGEETQYFGPGTRLLVL.

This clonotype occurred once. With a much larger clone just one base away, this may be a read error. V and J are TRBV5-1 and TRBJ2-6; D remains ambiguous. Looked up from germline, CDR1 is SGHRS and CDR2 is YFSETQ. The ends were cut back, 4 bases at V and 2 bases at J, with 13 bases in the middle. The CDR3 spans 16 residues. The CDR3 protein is CASSLLGRTGANVLTF. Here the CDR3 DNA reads TGCGCCAGCAGCCTTCTAGGGCGAACTGGGGCCAACGTCCTGACTTTC.

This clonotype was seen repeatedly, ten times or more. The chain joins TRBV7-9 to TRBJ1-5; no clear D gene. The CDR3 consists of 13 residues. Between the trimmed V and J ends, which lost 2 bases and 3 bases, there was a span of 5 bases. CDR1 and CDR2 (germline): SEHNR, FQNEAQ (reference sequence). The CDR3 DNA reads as TGTGCCAGCAGCTTAAGTGCCAATCAGCCCCAGCATTTT. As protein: CASSLSANQPQHF.

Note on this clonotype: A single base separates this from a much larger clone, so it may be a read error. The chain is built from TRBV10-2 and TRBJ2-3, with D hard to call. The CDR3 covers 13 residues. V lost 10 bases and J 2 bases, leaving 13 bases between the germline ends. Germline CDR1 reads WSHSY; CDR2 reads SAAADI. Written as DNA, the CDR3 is TGCGCCAACAGAAAAGCGAACACAGATACGCAGTATTTT. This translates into CANRKANTDTQYF.

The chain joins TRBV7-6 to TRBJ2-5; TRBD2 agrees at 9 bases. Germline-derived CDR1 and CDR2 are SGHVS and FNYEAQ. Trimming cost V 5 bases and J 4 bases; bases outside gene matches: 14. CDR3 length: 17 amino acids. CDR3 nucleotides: TGTGCCAGCAGCCACCAGGTGCGGGAGGGCGTGCGAGAGACCCAGTACTTC. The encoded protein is CASSHQVREGVRETQYF.

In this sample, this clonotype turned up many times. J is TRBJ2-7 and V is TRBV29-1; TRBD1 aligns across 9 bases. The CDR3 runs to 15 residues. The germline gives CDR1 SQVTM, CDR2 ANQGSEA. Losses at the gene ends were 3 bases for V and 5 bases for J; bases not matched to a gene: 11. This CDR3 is CSVETSGTGLNEQYF. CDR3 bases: TGCAGCGTTGAGACGTCCGGGACAGGGCTGAACGAGCAGTACTTC.

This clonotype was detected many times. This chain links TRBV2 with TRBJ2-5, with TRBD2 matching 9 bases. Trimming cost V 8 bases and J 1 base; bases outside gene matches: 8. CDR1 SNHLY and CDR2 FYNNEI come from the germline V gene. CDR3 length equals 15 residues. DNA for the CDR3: TGTGCCAGCGATATAGCGGGAGCCCTCCAAGAGACCCAGTACTTC. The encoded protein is CASDIAGALQETQYF.

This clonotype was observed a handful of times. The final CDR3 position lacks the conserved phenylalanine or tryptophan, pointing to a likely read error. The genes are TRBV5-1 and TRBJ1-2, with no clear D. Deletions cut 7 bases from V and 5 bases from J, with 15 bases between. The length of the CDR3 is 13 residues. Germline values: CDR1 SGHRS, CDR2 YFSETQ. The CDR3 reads CASGRQDAYGYTS. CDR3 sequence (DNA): TGCGCCAGCGGGCGCCAGGACGCTTATGGCTACACCTCC.

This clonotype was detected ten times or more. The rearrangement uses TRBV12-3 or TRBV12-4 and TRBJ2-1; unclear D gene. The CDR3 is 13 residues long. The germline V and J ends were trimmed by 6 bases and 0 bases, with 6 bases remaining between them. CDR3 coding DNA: TGTGCCAGCAGCTTGAGCTCCTACAATGAGCAGTTCTTC. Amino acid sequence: CASSLSSYNEQFF.

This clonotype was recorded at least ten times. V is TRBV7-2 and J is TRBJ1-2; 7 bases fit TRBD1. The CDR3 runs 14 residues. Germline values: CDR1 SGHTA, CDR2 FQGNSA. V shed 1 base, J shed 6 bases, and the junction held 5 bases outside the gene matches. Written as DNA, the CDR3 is TGTGCCAGCAGCTTAGTAGGGACAGTAGATGGCTACACCTTC. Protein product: CASSLVGTVDGYTF.

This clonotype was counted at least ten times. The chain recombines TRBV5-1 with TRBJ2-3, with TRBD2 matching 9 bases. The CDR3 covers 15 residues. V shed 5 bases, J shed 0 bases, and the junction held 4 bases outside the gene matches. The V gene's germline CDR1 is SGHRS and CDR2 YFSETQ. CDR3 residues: CASRVTSGSTDTQYF. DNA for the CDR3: TGCGCCAGCAGAGTGACTAGCGGTAGCACAGATACGCAGTATTTT.

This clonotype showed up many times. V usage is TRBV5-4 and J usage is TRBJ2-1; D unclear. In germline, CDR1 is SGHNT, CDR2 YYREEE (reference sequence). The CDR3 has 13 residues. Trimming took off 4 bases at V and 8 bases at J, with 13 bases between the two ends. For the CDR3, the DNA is TGTGCCAGCAGCCCGGGTGGGTTCTATGAGCAGTTCTTC. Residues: CASSPGGFYEQFF.

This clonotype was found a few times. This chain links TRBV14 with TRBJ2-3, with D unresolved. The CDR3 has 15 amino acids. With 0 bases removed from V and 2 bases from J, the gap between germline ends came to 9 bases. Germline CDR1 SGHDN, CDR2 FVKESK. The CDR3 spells CASSQDGGYTDTQYF. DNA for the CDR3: TGTGCCAGCAGCCAAGATGGCGGATACACAGATACGCAGTATTTT.

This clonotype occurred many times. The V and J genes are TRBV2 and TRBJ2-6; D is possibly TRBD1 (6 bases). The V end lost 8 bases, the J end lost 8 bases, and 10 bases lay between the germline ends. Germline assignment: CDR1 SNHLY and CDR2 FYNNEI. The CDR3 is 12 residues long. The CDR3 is CASGGFSNVLTF. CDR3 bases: TGTGCCAGCGGGGGCTTCTCCAACGTCCTGACTTTC.

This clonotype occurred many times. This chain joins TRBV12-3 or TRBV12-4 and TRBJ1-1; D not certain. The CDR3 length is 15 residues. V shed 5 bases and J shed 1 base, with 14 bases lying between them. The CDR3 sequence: CASSLSPSGNTEAFF. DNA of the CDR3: TGTGCCAGCAGTCTTTCCCCCTCTGGGAACACTGAAGCTTTCTTT.

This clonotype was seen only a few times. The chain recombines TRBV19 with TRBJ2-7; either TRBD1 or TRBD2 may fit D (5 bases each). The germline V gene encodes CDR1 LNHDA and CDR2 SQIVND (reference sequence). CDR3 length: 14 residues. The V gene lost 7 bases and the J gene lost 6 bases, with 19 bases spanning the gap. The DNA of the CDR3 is TGTGCCAGTACCTCCGGGACGCCTACTGCCGAGCAGTACTTC. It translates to CASTSGTPTAEQYF.

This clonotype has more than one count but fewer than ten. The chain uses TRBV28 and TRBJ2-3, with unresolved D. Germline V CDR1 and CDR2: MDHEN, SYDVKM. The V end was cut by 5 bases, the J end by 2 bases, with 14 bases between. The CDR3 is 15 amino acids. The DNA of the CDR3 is TGTGCCAGCAGTATCGCCAATGGCCTCACAGATACGCAGTATTTT. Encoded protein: CASSIANGLTDTQYF.

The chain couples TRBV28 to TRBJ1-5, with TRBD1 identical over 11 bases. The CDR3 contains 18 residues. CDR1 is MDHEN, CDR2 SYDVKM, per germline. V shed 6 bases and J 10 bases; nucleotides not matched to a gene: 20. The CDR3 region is CASRVFAGTGGVHGPQHF. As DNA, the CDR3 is TGTGCCAGCAGAGTATTCGCTGGGACAGGGGGTGTTCATGGTCCCCAGCATTTT.

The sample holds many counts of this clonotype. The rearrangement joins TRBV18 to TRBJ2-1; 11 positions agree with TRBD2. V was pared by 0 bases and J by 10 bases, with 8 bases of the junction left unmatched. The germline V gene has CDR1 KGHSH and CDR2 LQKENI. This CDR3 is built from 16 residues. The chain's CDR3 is CASSPPGIAGGPEQFF. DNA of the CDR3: TGTGCCAGCTCACCACCGGGGATAGCGGGAGGGCCCGAGCAGTTCTTC.

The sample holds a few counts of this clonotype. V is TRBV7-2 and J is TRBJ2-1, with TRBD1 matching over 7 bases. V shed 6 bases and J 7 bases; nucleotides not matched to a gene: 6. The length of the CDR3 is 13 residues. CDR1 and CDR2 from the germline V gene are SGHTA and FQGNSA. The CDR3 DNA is TGTGCCAGCAGACAGGGACAGCCGAATGAGCAGTTCTTC. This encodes CASRQGQPNEQFF.

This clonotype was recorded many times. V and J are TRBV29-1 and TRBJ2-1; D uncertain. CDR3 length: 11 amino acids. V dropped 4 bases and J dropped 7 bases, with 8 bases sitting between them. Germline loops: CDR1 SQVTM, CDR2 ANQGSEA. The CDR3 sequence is CSVALSNEQFF. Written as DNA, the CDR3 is TGCAGCGTTGCCCTCTCAAATGAGCAGTTCTTC.

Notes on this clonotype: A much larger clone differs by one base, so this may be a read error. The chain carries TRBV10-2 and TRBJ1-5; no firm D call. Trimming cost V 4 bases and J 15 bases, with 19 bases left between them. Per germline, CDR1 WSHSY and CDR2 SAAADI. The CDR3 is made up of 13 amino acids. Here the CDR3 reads CASSAGSPRSRHF. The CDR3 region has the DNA TGCGCCAGCAGTGCAGGCTCCCCGAGGTCCCGGCATTTT.

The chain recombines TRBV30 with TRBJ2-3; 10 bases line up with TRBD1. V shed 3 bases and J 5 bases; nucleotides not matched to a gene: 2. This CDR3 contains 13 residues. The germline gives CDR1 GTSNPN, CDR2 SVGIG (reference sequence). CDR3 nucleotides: TGTGCCTGGAGAGACAGGGGGCAAGATACGCAGTATTTT. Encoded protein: CAWRDRGQDTQYF. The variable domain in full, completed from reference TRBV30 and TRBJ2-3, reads SQTIHQWPATLVQPVGSPLSLECTVEGTSNPNLYWYRQAAGRGLQLLFYSVGIGQISSEVPQNLSASRPQDRQFILSSKKLLLSDSGFYLCAWRDRGQDTQYFGPGTRLTVL.